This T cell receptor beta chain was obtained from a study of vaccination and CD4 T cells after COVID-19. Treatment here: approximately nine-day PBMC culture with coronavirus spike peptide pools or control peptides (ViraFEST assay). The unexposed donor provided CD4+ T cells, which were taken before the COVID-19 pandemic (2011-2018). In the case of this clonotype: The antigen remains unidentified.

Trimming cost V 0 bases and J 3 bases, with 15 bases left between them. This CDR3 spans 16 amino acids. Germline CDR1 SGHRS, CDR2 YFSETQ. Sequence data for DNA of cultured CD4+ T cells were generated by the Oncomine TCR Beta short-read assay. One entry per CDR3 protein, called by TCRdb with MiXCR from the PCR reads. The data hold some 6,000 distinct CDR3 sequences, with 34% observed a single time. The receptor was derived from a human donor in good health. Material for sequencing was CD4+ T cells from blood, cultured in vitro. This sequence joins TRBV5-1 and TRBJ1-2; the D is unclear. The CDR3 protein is CASSLAGQTGDYGYTF. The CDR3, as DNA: TGCGCCAGCAGCTTGGCCGGCCAGACGGGCGACTATGGCTACACCTTC.